This TCR beta chain was sequenced for a study of shared clonotypes between healthy human individuals. Across the whole study: Each donor had three CD4 naive, three CD4 memory, two CD8 naive and one CD8 memory plate.

Only in-frame clones appear in the TCRdb table, and some are missing; sequencing was by immunoSEQ multiplex PCR. Of about 1.5 million clones detected, approximately 98% appear once; the ten largest clones hold 0.4% to 0.45%. CDR1 is MNHEY, CDR2 SMNVEV, per germline (reference sequence). CDR3 length equals 14 residues. V was shortened by 4 bases and J by 0 bases, with 7 bases between the two germline ends. Overall study findings and caveats: Shared clonotypes: about 5.3% naive CD4, about 3.5% naive CD8, roughly 2.2% memory CD4, about 0.41% memory CD8. Only blood underwent sampling, and tissue repertoires likely differ.

A remark on this clone: Its cognate antigen is unknown.

The sequence was collected from a man aged 25-45 years in good health. V is TRBV27 and J is TRBJ1-3; D is unresolved. The sequencing sample was made of naive CD4+ T cells sorted from blood. Subset noted: CD45RA+ positively selected. The CDR3 DNA reads as TGTGCCAGCAGTTGTCCAGGCTCTGGAAACACCATATATTTT. It specifies CASSCPGSGNTIYF.